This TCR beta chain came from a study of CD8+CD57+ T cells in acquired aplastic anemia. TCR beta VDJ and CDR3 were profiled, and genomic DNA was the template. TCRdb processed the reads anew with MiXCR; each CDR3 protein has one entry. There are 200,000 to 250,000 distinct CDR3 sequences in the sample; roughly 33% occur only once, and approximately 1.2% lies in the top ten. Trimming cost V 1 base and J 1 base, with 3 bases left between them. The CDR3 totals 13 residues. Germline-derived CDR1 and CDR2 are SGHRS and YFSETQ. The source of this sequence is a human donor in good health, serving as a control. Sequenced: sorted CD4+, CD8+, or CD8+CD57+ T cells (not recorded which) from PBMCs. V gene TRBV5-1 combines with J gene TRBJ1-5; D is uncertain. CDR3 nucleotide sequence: TGCGCCAGCAGCTTGATGAGCAATCAGCCCCAGCATTTT. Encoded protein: CASSLMSNQPQHF. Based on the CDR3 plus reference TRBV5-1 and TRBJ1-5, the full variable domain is KAGVTQTPRYLIKTRGQQVTLSCSPISGHRSVSWYQQTPGQGLQFLFEYFSETQRNKGNFPGRFSGRQFSNSRSEMNVSTLELGDSALYLCASSLMSNQPQHFGDGTRLSIL.